A single sample gave rise to the 3 T cell receptor beta chains below, sequenced in a study of Ad26.COV2.S vaccination and SARS-CoV-2 variants. Repertoires were generated with immunoSEQ multiplex PCR, while TCRdb's copy carries only in-frame clones and drops some. This repertoire shows 380,000 or so clones, roughly four fifths found once; its top ten account for approximately 7.8%. The treatment is: 19 received Ad26.COV2.S at low or high dose, single or two shots; 5 received placebo; per-sample allocation not given. Day 63 after the first injection of vaccine or placebo was the sampling time. The sequences come from peripheral blood, collected in a trial of Ad26.COV2.S vaccine versus placebo. The source of these receptors is a person aged 18-60 years who received the Ad26.COV2.S COVID-19 vaccine or a placebo.

V and J are TRBV11-2 and TRBJ1-6; the D is unclear. V gave up 3 bases and J gave up 8 bases, with 8 bases separating them. Germline V gene lookup returns CDR1 SGHAT and CDR2 FQNNGV. The CDR3 loop spans 13 amino acids. The CDR3 DNA reads TGTGCCAGCAGCTTTATGGGTGATTCACCCCTCCACTTT. Translating it yields CASSFMGDSPLHF.

The chain couples TRBV24-1 to TRBJ2-7; perhaps D is TRBD1 or TRBD2 (6 bases each). CDR3 length equals 16 residues. Germline V gene data show CDR1 as KGHDR and CDR2 as SFDVKD. With 5 bases removed from V and 7 bases from J, the gap between germline ends came to 23 bases. In nucleotides, the CDR3 is TGTGCCACCAGTGTGTCGTCGACGGTGCTAGGGGGGGAGCAGTACTTC. Translated, it gives CATSVSSTVLGGEQYF.

The chain uses TRBV3-1 (or the pseudogene TRBV3-2) and TRBJ2-5; maybe TRBD1 (5 bases). The CDR3 consists of 12 residues. Trimming took off 6 bases at V and 4 bases at J, with 9 bases between the two ends. Germline V lookup: CDR1 LGHDT, CDR2 YNNKEL (reference sequence). CDR3 nucleotide sequence: TGTGCCAGCAGGCAGACAGCAGAGACCCAGTACTTC. The encoded protein is CASRQTAETQYF.